These T cell receptor beta chains were read from a single sample in a study of monozygotic twins with inflammatory bowel disease. For each CDR3 protein, TCRdb gives one entry from its re-call of the 5' RACE reads, without DNA. The sample totals 170,000 or so distinct CDR3 sequences. The sequencing sample was made of blood. These receptors were obtained from a human donor with ulcerative colitis or Crohn's disease, or a healthy co-twin of an affected twin (not recorded which). Each CDR3 is given with its conserved first and last residue.

v_call	cdr3_length	j_call	cdr3_aa
TRBV12-5	14	TRBJ1-1	CASDLDPGNTEAFF
TRBV12-3/TRBV12-4	15	TRBJ2-5	CASSLGTSGIGTQYF
TRBV7-2	15	TRBJ1-5	CASSRTGDTYQPQHF
TRBV7-9	16	TRBJ1-4	CASSSGQGTTNEKLFF
TRBV7-9	17	TRBJ1-2	CASSSPPAGSKGYGYTF
TRBV20-1	14	TRBJ2-1	CSAHGLAGYNEQFF
TRBV5-4	15	TRBJ2-1	CASSSWGQGINEQFF
TRBV5-4	17	TRBJ2-1	CASSPGTSGSRHNEQFF
TRBV7-2	13	TRBJ1-2	CASSQTDPYGYTF
TRBV2	13	TRBJ1-2	CASRQGQSYGYTF
TRBV7-2	12	TRBJ1-6	CASSSMKSPLHF
TRBV6-2/TRBV6-3	14	TRBJ2-1	CASRRRAGNNEQFF
TRBV20-1	14	TRBJ2-1	CSVIDYSSYNEQFF
TRBV20-1	14	TRBJ2-5	CSASWRVSQETQYF
TRBV5-1	14	TRBJ2-5	CASSLDGFQETQYF
TRBV27	15	TRBJ2-5	CASSSGRGRQETQYF
TRBV12-3/TRBV12-4	13	TRBJ1-1	CASSLKAGTEAFF
TRBV5-4	12	TRBJ2-1	CASSLQYNEQFF
TRBV11-2	14	TRBJ1-1	CASSLSSWNTEAFF
TRBV12-3/TRBV12-4	13	TRBJ1-5	CASSTGSGQPQHF
TRBV27	16	TRBJ2-3	CASSFQQNTPTDTQYF
TRBV9	13	TRBJ1-1	CASSVGAGTEAFF
TRBV29-1	14	TRBJ2-7	CSTAGGQTSYEQYF
TRBV28	15	TRBJ2-7	CASFNRGTGDHEQYF
TRBV6-1	16	TRBJ1-1	CASSRRAGGAGTEAFF
TRBV15	16	TRBJ2-7	CATSREYSGTGSEQYF
TRBV7-8	16	TRBJ1-1	CASSFENAAKGAEAFF
TRBV5-1	17	TRBJ1-2	CASSPTGGHQGGYGYTF
TRBV6-1	14	TRBJ2-1	CASSVSGSHNEQFF
TRBV27	14	TRBJ1-4	CASGRGKVDEKLFF
TRBV20-1	15	TRBJ2-1	CSAPSTSRAGNEQFF
TRBV7-8	12	TRBJ1-1	CASSPGGLGAFF
TRBV18	12	TRBJ1-1	CASSYLNTEAFF
TRBV5-6	15	TRBJ2-4	CASSFGGTKSDIQYF
TRBV30	13	TRBJ2-2	CAWSVGGTGELFF
TRBV7-3	16	TRBJ2-3	CASSSHPGQGPDTQYF
TRBV20-1	14	TRBJ1-5	CSAKRTGKSQPQHF
TRBV7-8	16	TRBJ2-1	CASSLASGRNSDEQFF
TRBV18	17	TRBJ2-1	CASSPRGLAGGGNEQFF
TRBV5-1	16	TRBJ2-1	CASSNGLASSYNEQFF
TRBV25-1	14	TRBJ2-7	CASSEPDRGYEQYF
TRBV5-1	15	TRBJ2-3	CASSEQGPSTDTQYF
TRBV2	15	TRBJ2-1	CASRGRTVSYNEQFF
TRBV4-2	19	TRBJ2-3	CASSQDPRTSGGYTDTQYF
TRBV18	13	TRBJ2-7	CASSPGRDNEQYF
TRBV4-3	14	TRBJ1-2	CASSQGQRNYGYTF
TRBV11-3	16	TRBJ2-7	CASSLDEGTGSYEQYF
TRBV4-1	15	TRBJ1-3	CASSQATGTGNTIYF